This T cell receptor (beta chain) is drawn from a study of T cell repertoires in aging, cancer and after chemotherapy (dated 2019 in TCRdb). A note on the overall study: The donors fell into six age groups ranging from 30 or younger to 70 or older, and each group had at least three individuals. To examine immunoaging and T cell reconstitution after chemotherapy, the study profiled TCR beta repertoires in peripheral blood from healthy donors and cancer patients. Alongside some 100 healthy donors serving as a reference group, the cohort included 200 to 250 cancer patients, of whom some 91 had hematological cancers and about 130 had solid cancers. Control TCR repertoires from healthy donors were recorded over several months to years, and clear clonal overlap was observed across re-sampling. Several million TCR reads were contained in the full dataset.

Rearranged TRB sequences spanning V, D and J segments were amplified by multiplex touch-down PCR using a mixed TRB-A/B primer pool. Illumina adapters and sample indices were added to the amplicons in two consecutive PCR reactions performed with Phusion HS II polymerase. The amplicons were purified from gel with the NucleoSpin Gel and PCR Clean-up kit and then assessed with Qubit and an Agilent 2100 Bioanalyzer. Sequencing of the libraries was done on an Illumina MiSeq with paired-end, single-indexed 600-cycle runs. Concerning the study's data processing: MiXCR versions 2.12 and 3.0.5 were used to process TRB sequences. Each unique CDR3 nucleotide sequence was treated as one clone, and only productive sequences with two or more reads were kept. Repertoire metrics included Shannon diversity, evenness, clonality (one minus evenness), and alpha-parameterized diversity profiles from alpha 0 to 5. The IGoR algorithm was used to calculate generation probabilities for clones in the paired samples taken before and after chemotherapy. TCRdb ran its own pipeline on the public reads, namely fastp trimming at Q25 and MiXCR clone calling, and kept in-frame beta chains. Each entry is one CDR3 protein sequence, shown with its most common DNA and genes. The V and J calls were not made by the authors but by TCRdb's processing. This sample holds more than 8,000 distinct CDR3 sequences; 39% were observed only once. The ten most abundant clones make up 3.5% to 4% of the sample.

In the case of this clonotype: Its antigen is currently not known. Base quality data are lacking; no much larger clone is found one base away.

Overall study outcomes, separate from this receptor: According to the authors, the repertoire data do not allow conclusions to be drawn about immunological memory after chemotherapy. In both cancer cohorts, median generation probability rose over the chemotherapy interval, which suggests that the repertoire was reconstituted through rebound thymic output. Compared with age-matched healthy donors, untreated patients with either hematological or solid cancers had significantly lower TCR diversity in the blood along with higher clonality. In healthy donors, the drop in TCR diversity with age came mainly from a loss of richness, whereas in cancer patients a loss of evenness also played a part.

From the germline V gene, CDR1 is MNHEY and CDR2 is SVGAGI. Reading from cysteine to phenylalanine, the CDR3 counts 16 amino acids. The read is trimmed to its CDR3 DNA, 48 bases read in frame from base 1. At the junction V is shortened by 4 bases and J by 4 bases, with 19 bases in between. TCR beta rearrangements were amplified from genomic DNA extracted from peripheral blood rather than from sorted cells or RNA. Specimen: blood. The sequence was obtained from a human donor in good health. This chain is built from TRBV6-5 and TRBJ1-1; a tentative D match to TRBD1 spans 6 bases. CDR3 reads: CASSFPPAGAGTEAFF. The DNA sequence follows: TGTGCCAGCAGTTTCCCCCCCGCGGGGGCGGGCACTGAAGCTTTCTTT.